This TCR beta chain was observed in a study of T cells after yellow fever vaccination. A universal primer site and UMIs were added as TCR cDNA was made by 5'RACE template switching. TCRdb re-analysed the 5' RACE reads in MiXCR, keeping a single row per CDR3 protein. Of approximately 120,000 distinct CDR3 sequences listed, 7.4% were seen once; the top ten hold roughly 2.5%. This clonotype was counted many times. V lost 0 bases and J lost 0, with 0 bases in between. The CDR3 consists of 11 residues. Germline V CDR1 and CDR2: SQVTM, ANQGSEA. Sequencing was performed on CD4+ T cells sorted from PBMCs, taken approximately 11 days after the first yellow fever vaccination. The rearrangement uses TRBV29-1 and TRBJ2-7, with unresolved D. This sequence was found in a man between 18 and 29 years old who received the YFV17D yellow fever vaccine. In DNA form, the CDR3 reads TGCAGCGTTGAAGACTCCTACGAGCAGTACTTC. Translated: CSVEDSYEQYF.